This is a list of T cell receptor beta chains from one sample in a study of blood T cell repertoires in COVID-19. Repertoires were generated with immunoSEQ multiplex PCR, while TCRdb's copy carries only in-frame clones and drops some. Of approximately 350,000 clones listed, 83% are singletons. The specimen sequenced was peripheral blood. These receptors were taken from a man in his thirties or forties with active or convalescent COVID-19. Each CDR3 is given with its conserved first and last residue. The D gene is left open where the match is weak.

CASSPTVPYEQYF	TGTGCCAGCAGTCCCACGGTCCCATACGAGCAGTACTTC	TRBV28	-	TRBJ2-7
CASSGLGHRCYEQYF	TGCGCCAGCAGCGGCTTGGGCCATCGGTGTTACGAGCAGTACTTC	TRBV5-1	-	TRBJ2-7
CASSLEGSRGSNTF	TGCGCCAGCAGCTTGGAAGGGTCTAGGGGGTCTAATACCTTC	TRBV5-1	-	TRBJ1-2
CASSPYRLAVYNEQFF	TGTGCCAGCAGCCCATACAGACTAGCGGTATACAATGAGCAGTTCTTC	TRBV7-9	TRBD2	TRBJ2-1
CASNEGRGQPQHF	TGTGCCAGTAATGAGGGAAGGGGGCAGCCCCAGCATTTT	TRBV19	-	TRBJ1-5
CASSVDGTASYGYTF	TGTGCCAGCAGCGTAGACGGGACAGCGTCGTATGGCTACACCTTC	TRBV9	TRBD1	TRBJ1-2
CATTVSGSYNEQFF	TGTGCCACCACAGTGTCCGGCTCCTACAATGAGCAGTTCTTC	TRBV18	-	TRBJ2-1
CASSQGGGVQFF	TGTGCCAGCAGCCAAGGCGGGGGTGTGCAGTTCTTC	TRBV3-1/TRBV3-2	TRBD2	TRBJ2-1
CASSPLSGGRTGELFF	TGTGCCAGCAGCCCTCTGAGCGGGGGACGCACCGGGGAGCTGTTTTTT	TRBV7-2	TRBD2	TRBJ2-2
CASSQDRGTAFYEQYF	TGCGCCAGCAGCCAAGATAGGGGGACCGCTTTCTACGAGCAGTACTTC	TRBV4-1	-	TRBJ2-7
CAWSSRSPLHF	TGTGCCTGGAGTAGCCGGTCACCCCTCCACTTT	TRBV30	-	TRBJ1-6
CAWSDEGRLYNEQFF	TGTGCCTGGAGTGATGAAGGGAGGCTCTACAATGAGCAGTTCTTC	TRBV30	-	TRBJ2-1
CATSRDRQGEGTDTQYF	TGTGCCACCAGCAGAGACCGACAGGGTGAGGGCACAGATACGCAGTATTTT	TRBV15	TRBD1	TRBJ2-3
CARELAGDTDTQYF	TGTGCCAGGGAATTAGCGGGGGACACAGATACGCAGTATTTT	TRBV21-1	-	TRBJ2-3